This is a list of T cell receptor beta chains from one sample in a study of cytomegalovirus exposure and HLA in healthy donors. TCRdb keeps only in-frame clones here, not all; method: immunoSEQ multiplex PCR. The table lists around 120,000 clones, nearly 80% of them singletons. Sequencing was performed on PBMCs. Receptor source: a woman between 25 and 40 years old in good health and CMV-seropositive. Both conserved end residues are part of each CDR3. A D gene is named only where the DNA matches it firmly. A row's size may be missing; if present it is once, few, many or a size class.

D gene	clone size	V gene	J gene	CDR3 protein	CDR3 DNA
-	-	TRBV5-1	TRBJ2-2	CASSFGHTNTGELFF	TGCGCCAGCAGCTTCGGACACACGAACACCGGGGAGCTGTTTTTT
TRBD1	-	TRBV5-1	TRBJ2-1	CASSHTGQGSYNEQFF	TGCGCCAGCAGCCACACGGGACAGGGGTCCTACAATGAGCAGTTCTTC
-	-	TRBV9	TRBJ1-6	CASSAPGVNSPLHF	TGTGCCAGCAGCGCCCCGGGGGTTAATTCACCCCTCCACTTT
TRBD2	-	TRBV28	TRBJ2-5	CASSPSGASGVQETQYF	TGTGCCAGCAGTCCAAGTGGGGCTAGCGGGGTTCAAGAGACCCAGTACTTC
-	-	TRBV19	TRBJ2-7	CASTTQGPPYEQYF	TGTGCCAGTACCACCCAGGGGCCCCCCTACGAGCAGTACTTC
TRBD2	-	TRBV25-1	TRBJ2-5	CASSELGGGGETQYF	TGTGCCAGCAGTGAATTGGGGGGGGGTGGGGAGACCCAGTACTTC
TRBD1	once	TRBV5-1	TRBJ2-2	CASSPGTGGTGELFF	TGCGCCAGCAGCCCTGGGACAGGGGGGACCGGGGAGCTGTTTTTT
-	once	TRBV7-9	TRBJ2-3	CASGQSTDTQYF	TGTGCCAGCGGACAGTCCACAGATACGCAGTATTTT
TRBD1	-	TRBV4-2	TRBJ1-1	CASSWTGQGTEAFF	TGTGCCAGCAGCTGGACAGGGCAGGGCACTGAAGCTTTCTTT
-	once	TRBV4-3	TRBJ2-3	CASSQGLTGTDTQYF	TGCGCCAGCAGCCAGGGTCTCACAGGCACAGATACGCAGTATTTT
-	-	TRBV5-1	TRBJ2-3	CASSLDPWGVDTQYF	TGCGCCAGCAGCTTGGACCCTTGGGGAGTTGATACGCAGTATTTT
TRBD2	-	TRBV7-2	TRBJ2-7	CASSSQRGASYEQYF	TGTGCCAGCAGCTCCCAGCGGGGGGCCTCCTACGAGCAGTACTTC
-	few	TRBV4-1	TRBJ2-4	CASSQTAGLAKNIQYF	TGCGCCAGCAGCCAAACTGCGGGTCTAGCCAAAAACATTCAGTACTTC
-	few	TRBV5-1	TRBJ2-2	CASSSTNLPGTGELFF	TGCGCCAGCAGCTCTACGAATCTCCCAGGCACCGGGGAGCTGTTTTTT
-	-	TRBV14	TRBJ1-4	CASSPYRNRNEKLFF	TGTGCCAGCAGCCCCTATCGGAACAGGAATGAAAAACTGTTTTTT
-	-	TRBV29-1	TRBJ1-2	CSVEDLGRRYGYTF	TGCAGCGTTGAAGATTTGGGGAGACGCTATGGCTACACCTTC
TRBD2	-	TRBV7-6	TRBJ2-3	CASSLLGPSGGALDTQYF	TGTGCCAGCAGCTTGCTGGGCCCTAGCGGGGGGGCTTTAGATACGCAGTATTTT
TRBD2	-	TRBV5-1	TRBJ2-3	CASRLSGGALDTQYF	TGCGCCAGCAGGCTAAGCGGGGGGGCTCTAGATACGCAGTATTTT
-	-	TRBV4-3	TRBJ2-7	CASSQDRSGSRYEQYF	TGCGCCAGCAGCCAAGATCGTTCAGGTAGTCGCTACGAGCAGTACTTC
-	few	TRBV6-5	TRBJ1-1	CASSYSRHLGTEAFF	TGTGCCAGCAGTTACTCGAGGCATCTCGGCACTGAAGCTTTCTTT
-	-	TRBV7-9	TRBJ2-3	CASKEGGAIDTQYF	TGTGCCAGCAAAGAGGGGGGGGCCATAGATACGCAGTATTTT
-	-	TRBV30	TRBJ2-6	CAWSGLIRKTSGANVLTF	TGTGCCTGGAGTGGACTTATACGGAAAACCTCTGGGGCCAACGTCCTGACTTTC
TRBD2	-	TRBV7-3	TRBJ2-3	CASSPPGLETDTQYF	TGTGCCAGCAGCCCCCCGGGACTAGAGACAGATACGCAGTATTTT
TRBD2	-	TRBV6-1	TRBJ2-3	CASSEAHGGGASDTQYF	TGTGCCAGCAGTGAAGCGCACGGCGGGGGGGCCTCAGATACGCAGTATTTT
TRBD1	-	TRBV7-9	TRBJ1-1	CASSSGQTNTEAFF	TGTGCCAGCAGCTCGGGACAGACGAACACTGAAGCTTTCTTT
TRBD2	few	TRBV9	TRBJ2-3	CASSVGSGGADGTDTQYF	TGTGCCAGCAGCGTAGGTAGCGGGGGGGCCGACGGGACAGATACGCAGTATTTT
TRBD1	-	TRBV6-5	TRBJ1-1	CASSPRQGMGTEAFF	TGTGCCAGCAGCCCCCGACAGGGTATGGGCACTGAAGCTTTCTTT